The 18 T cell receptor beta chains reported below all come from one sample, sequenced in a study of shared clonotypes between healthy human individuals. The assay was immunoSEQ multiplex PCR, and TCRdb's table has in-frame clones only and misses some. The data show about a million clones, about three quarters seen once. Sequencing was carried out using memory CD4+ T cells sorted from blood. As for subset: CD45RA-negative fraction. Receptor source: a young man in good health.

CDR3 in amino acids: CAWSQGLAGGPSEQFF. CDR3 nucleotides: TGTGCCTGGAGTCAGGGACTAGCGGGAGGGCCAAGTGAGCAGTTCTTC. This rearrangement joins TRBV30 to TRBJ2-1; 16 bases align to TRBD2. The J segment lost 9 bases and the V segment lost 2 bases, leaving 7 bases of the junction unmatched. The CDR3 totals 16 residues. Germline CDR1 reads GTSNPN; CDR2 reads SVGIG (reference sequence).

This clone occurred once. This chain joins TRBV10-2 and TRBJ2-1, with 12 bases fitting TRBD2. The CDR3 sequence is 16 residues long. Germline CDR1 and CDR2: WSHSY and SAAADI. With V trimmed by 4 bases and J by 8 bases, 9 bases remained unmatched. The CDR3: CASSGLAGGPRDEQFF. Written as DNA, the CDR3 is TGCGCCAGCAGTGGTCTAGCGGGGGGGCCGCGCGATGAGCAGTTCTTC.

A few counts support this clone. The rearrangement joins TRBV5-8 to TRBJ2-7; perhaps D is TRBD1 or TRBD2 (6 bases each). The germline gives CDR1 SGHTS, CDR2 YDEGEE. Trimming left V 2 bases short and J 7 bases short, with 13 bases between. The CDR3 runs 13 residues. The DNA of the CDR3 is TGTGCCAGCAGCTTCCGGGGGCTGGGGGAGCAGTACTTC. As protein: CASSFRGLGEQYF.

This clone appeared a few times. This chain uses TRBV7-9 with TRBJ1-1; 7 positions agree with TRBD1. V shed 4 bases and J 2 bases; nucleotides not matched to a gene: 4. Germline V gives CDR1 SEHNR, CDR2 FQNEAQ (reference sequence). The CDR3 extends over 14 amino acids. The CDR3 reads CASSSQGTNTEAFF. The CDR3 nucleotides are TGTGCCAGCAGCTCACAGGGGACAAACACTGAAGCTTTCTTT.

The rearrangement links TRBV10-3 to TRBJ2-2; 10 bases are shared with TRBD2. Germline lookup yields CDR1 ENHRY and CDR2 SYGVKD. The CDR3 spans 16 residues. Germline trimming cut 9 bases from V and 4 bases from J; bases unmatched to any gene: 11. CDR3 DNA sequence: TGTGCCATTACTGAAACCGGGACTAGCGTCACCGGGGAGCTGTTTTTT. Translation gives CAITETGTSVTGELFF.

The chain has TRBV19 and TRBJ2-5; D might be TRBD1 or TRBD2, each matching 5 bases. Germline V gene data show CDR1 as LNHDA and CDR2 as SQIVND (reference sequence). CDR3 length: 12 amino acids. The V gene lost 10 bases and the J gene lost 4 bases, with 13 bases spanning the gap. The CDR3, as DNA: TGTGCCACGGGACGGCCCCGAGAGACCCAGTACTTC. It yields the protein CATGRPRETQYF.

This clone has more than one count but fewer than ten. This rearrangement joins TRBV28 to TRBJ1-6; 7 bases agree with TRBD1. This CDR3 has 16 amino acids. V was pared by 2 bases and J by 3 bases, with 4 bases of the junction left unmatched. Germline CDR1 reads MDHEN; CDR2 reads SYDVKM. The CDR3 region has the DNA TGTGCCAGCAGTTTAGTACAGGGGATCTATAATTCACCCCTCCACTTT. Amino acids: CASSLVQGIYNSPLHF.

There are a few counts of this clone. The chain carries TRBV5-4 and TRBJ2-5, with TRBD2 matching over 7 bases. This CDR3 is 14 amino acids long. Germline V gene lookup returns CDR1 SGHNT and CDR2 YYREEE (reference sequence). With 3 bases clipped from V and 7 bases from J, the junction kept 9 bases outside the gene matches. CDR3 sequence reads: CASSYREGGGTQYF. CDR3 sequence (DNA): TGTGCCAGCAGCTATAGGGAGGGCGGGGGGACCCAGTACTTC.

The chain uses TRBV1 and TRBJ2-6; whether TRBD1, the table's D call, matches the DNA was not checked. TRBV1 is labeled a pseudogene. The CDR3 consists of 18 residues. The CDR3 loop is CTSSQEEQGSSGANVLTF. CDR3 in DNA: TGCACCAGCAGCCAAGAGGAGCAGGGATCCTCTGGGGCCAACGTCCTGACTTTC.

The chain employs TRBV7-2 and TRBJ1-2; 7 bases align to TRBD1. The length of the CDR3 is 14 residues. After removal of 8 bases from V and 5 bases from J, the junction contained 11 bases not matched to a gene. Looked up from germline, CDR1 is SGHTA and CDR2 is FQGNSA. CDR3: CASGGGQMVYGYTF. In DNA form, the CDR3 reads TGTGCCAGCGGCGGGGGACAGATGGTTTATGGCTACACCTTC.

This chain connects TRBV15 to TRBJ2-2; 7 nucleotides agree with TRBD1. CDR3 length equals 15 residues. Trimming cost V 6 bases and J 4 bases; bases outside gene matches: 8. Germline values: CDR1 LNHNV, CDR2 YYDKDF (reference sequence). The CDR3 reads CATRGSGQATGELFF. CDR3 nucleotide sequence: TGTGCCACCAGGGGTTCCGGACAGGCCACCGGGGAGCTGTTTTTT.

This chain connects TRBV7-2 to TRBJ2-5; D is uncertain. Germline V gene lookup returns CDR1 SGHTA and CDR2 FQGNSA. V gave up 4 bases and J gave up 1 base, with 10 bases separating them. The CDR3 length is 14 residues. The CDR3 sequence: CASSSLQPQETQYF. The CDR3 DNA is TGTGCCAGCAGCTCCCTCCAACCCCAAGAGACCCAGTACTTC. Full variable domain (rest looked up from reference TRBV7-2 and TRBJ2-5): GAGVSQSPSNKVTEKGKDVELRCDPISGHTALYWYRQSLGQGLEFLIYFQGNSAPDKSGLPSDRFSAERTGGSVSTLTIQRTQQEDSAVYLCASSSLQPQETQYFGPGTRLLVL.

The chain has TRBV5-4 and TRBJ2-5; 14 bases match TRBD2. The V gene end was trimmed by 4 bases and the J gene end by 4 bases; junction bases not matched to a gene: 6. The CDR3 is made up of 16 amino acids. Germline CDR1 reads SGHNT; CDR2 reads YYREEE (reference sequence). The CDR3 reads CASSLGLAGGGETQYF. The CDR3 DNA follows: TGTGCCAGCAGCCTCGGACTAGCGGGGGGTGGAGAGACCCAGTACTTC. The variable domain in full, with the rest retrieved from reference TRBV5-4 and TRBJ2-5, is ETGVTQSPTHLIKTRGQQVTLRCSSQSGHNTVSWYQQALGQGPQFIFQYYREEENGRGNFPPRFSGLQFPNYSSELNVNALELDDSALYLCASSLGLAGGGETQYFGPGTRLLVL.

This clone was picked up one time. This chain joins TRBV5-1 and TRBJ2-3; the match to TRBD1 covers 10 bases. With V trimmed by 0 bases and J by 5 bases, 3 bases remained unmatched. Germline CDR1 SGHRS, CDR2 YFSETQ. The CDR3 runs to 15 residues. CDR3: CASSLDGTGVDTQYF. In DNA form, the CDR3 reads TGCGCCAGCAGCTTGGACGGGACAGGGGTAGATACGCAGTATTTT.

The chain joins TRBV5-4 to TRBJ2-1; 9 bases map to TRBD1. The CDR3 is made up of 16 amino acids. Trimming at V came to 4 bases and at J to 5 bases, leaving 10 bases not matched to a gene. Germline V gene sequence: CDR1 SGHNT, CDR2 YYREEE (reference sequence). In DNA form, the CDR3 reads TGTGCCAGCAGCCCTATAAGACAGGGGGGTAACAATGAGCAGTTCTTC. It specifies CASSPIRQGGNNEQFF.

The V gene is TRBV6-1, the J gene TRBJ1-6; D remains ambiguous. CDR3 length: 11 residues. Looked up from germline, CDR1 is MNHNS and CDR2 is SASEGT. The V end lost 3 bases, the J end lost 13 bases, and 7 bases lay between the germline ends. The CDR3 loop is CASSEAVPLHF. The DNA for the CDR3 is TGTGCCAGCAGTGAGGCCGTTCCCCTCCACTTT.

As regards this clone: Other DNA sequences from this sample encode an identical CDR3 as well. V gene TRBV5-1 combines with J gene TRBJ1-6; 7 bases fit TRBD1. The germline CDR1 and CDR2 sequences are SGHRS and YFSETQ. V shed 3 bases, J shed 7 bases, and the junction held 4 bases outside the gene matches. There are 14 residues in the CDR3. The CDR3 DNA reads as TGCGCCAGCAGCTCCGGGACAGCAAATTCACCCCTCCACTTT. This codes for CASSSGTANSPLHF.

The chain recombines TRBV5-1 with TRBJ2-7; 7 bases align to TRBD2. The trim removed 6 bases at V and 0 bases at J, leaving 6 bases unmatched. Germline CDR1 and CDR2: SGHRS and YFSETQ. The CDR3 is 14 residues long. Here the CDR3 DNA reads TGCGCCAGCAAGTTCAGCGGGGCCTCCTACGAGCAGTACTTC. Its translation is CASKFSGASYEQYF.